This TCR beta chain was recorded in a study of T-cell memory formation after mild COVID-19. General study findings and limits: Clones contracting day 15 to 85 were balanced CD4/CD8; later expanders leaned CD4+. Unconfirmed was the SARS-CoV-2 specificity of second-wave clones that peaked on day 37.

For this clonotype: Its antigen is not identified.

One entry per CDR3 protein results from TCRdb running MiXCR on the 5' RACE reads. The sample has 200,000 to 250,000 distinct CDR3 sequences, roughly 15% seen once. The CDR3 has 11 amino acids. V was cut by 7 bases and J by 6 bases, with 8 bases left in between. Per the germline V gene, CDR1 is SNHLY and CDR2 is FYNNEI. Source material: PBMCs or a T cell subset sorted from them (not recorded which). The V and J genes are TRBV2 and TRBJ2-3, with D uncertain. This receptor was identified in a man aged 18-30 years who had mild COVID-19 (a few samples of this study predate the infection). Cell type and time point are not known. The CDR3 region has the DNA TGTGCCAGCAAGTGGATGGATACGCAGTATTTT. It is translated as CASKWMDTQYF.